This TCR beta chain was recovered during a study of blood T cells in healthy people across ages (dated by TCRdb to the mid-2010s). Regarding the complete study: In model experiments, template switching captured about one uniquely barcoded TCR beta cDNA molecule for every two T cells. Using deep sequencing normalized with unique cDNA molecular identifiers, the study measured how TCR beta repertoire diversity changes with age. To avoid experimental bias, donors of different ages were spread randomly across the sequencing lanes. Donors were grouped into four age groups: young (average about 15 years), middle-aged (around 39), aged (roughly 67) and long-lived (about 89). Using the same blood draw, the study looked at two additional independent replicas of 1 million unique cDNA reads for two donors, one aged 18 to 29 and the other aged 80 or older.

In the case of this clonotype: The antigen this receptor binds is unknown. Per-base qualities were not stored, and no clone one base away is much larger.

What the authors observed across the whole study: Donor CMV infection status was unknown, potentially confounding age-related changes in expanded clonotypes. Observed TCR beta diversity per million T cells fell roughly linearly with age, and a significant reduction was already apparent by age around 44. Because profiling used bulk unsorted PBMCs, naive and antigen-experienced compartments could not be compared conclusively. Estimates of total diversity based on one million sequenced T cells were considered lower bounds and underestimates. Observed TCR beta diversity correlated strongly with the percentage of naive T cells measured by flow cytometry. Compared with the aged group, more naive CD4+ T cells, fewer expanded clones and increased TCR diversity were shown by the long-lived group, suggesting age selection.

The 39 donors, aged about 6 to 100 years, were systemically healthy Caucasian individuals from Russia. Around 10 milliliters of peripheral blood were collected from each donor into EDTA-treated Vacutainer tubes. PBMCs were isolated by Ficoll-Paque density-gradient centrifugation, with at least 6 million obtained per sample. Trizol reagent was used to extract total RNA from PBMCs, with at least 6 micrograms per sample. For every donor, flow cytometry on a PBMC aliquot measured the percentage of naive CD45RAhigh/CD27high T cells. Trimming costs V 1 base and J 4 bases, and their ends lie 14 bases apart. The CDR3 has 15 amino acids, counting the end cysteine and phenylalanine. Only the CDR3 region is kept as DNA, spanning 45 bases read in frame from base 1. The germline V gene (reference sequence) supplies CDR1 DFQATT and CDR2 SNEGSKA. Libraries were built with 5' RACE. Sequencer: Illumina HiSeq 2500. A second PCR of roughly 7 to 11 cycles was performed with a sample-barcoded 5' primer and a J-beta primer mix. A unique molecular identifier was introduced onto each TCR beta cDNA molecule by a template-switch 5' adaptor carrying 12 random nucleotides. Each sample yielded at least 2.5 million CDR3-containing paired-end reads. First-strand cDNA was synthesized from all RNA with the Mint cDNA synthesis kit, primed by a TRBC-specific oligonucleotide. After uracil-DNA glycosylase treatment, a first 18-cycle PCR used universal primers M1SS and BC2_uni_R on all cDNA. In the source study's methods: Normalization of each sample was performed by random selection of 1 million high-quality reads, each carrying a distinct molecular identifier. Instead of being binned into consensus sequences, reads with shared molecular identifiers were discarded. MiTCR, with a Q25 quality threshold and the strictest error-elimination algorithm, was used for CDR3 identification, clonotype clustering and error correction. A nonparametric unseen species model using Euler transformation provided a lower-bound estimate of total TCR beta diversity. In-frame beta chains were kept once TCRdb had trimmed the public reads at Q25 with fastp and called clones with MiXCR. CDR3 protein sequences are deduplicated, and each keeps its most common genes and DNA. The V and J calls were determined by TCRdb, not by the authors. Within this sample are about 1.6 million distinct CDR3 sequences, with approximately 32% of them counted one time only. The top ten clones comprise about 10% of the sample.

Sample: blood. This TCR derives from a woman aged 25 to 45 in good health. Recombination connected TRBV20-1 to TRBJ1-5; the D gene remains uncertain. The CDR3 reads CSARVQSGRNQPQHF. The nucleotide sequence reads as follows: TGCAGTGCTAGAGTGCAGAGCGGCAGAAATCAGCCCCAGCATTTT.